This T cell receptor beta chain was captured by sequencing in a study of T cell responses to AZD1222 COVID-19 vaccine. V was shortened by 6 bases and J by 5 bases, with 13 bases between the two germline ends. The CDR3 is made up of 14 amino acids. Per the germline V gene, CDR1 is LNHDA and CDR2 is SQIVND (reference sequence). Measured with immunoSEQ multiplex PCR; TCRdb has only the in-frame clones, and not every one. Of tens of thousands of clones in the sample, 75% to 90% were seen once. Notes on this clone: Its antigen is still unknown.

Study-wide points: Spike regions recognized by vaccine-associated CD4 TCRs spanned the protein, led by 160-218 and 743-854. Repertoire sampling happened only post peak T cell response.

The genes are TRBV19 and TRBJ1-4; D unresolved. Sequenced material: peripheral blood, taken 28 days after the second AZD1222 dose. This receptor was taken from an adult who received the AZD1222 COVID-19 vaccine. CDR3 DNA sequence: TGTGCCAGTAGCCCCGGGGTTGCGAATGAAAAACTGTTTTTT. Protein: CASSPGVANEKLFF.